Sequencing of this T cell receptor beta chain was carried out in a study of T-cell reconstitution after alpha-beta-depleted transplantation in children. Preparation of the TCRbeta library was carried out with unique molecular identifiers. TCRdb analysed the PCR reads with MiXCR anew, one entry per CDR3 protein. The table shows about 110,000 distinct CDR3 sequences, with approximately 6% occurring only once. Trimming took off 4 bases at V and 5 bases at J, with 12 bases between the two ends. The CDR3 has 13 residues. From germline, CDR1 is SGHRS and CDR2 YFSETQ. Sequenced here: PBMCs, mostly from graft donor cells, sampled 360 days after TCRalphabeta/CD19-depleted stem cell transplant. The chain is built from TRBV5-1 and TRBJ2-5; D may correspond to TRBD1 or TRBD2 (5 bases each). This TCR was recovered from a male patient between 2 and 10 years old who had a stem cell transplant for acute lymphoblastic leukemia, so the T cells may come from the graft donor. DNA of the CDR3: TGCGCCAGCAGCAGACGGGACGGGGAGACCCAGTACTTC. The encoded protein is CASSRRDGETQYF. Looking up the rest from reference TRBV5-1 and TRBJ2-5 gives the full variable domain: KAGVTQTPRYLIKTRGQQVTLSCSPISGHRSVSWYQQTPGQGLQFLFEYFSETQRNKGNFPGRFSGRQFSNSRSEMNVSTLELGDSALYLCASSRRDGETQYFGPGTRLLVL.